These T cell receptor beta chains were read from a single sample in a study of blood T cell repertoires in COVID-19. This table comes from immunoSEQ multiplex PCR, and its TCRdb copy is limited to in-frame clones, with some not included. The sample lists about 170,000 clones; 84% were seen once. Sequencing was carried out using peripheral blood. These receptors originate from a man between 18 and 35 years old with active or convalescent COVID-19. Each CDR3 is given with its conserved first and last residue. The D gene is left open where the match is weak. Clone size is stated in some rows and not others, as once, few, many or a class when expanded.

. | TRBJ1-2 | TRBV3-1/TRBV3-2 | TRBD1 | CASSPRDRGYTF | TGTGCCAGCAGCCCCCGGGACAGGGGCTACACCTTC
. | TRBJ2-1 | TRBV6-2/TRBV6-3 | . | CASSYSRVAQSSYNEQFF | TGTGCCAGCAGTTACTCGAGGGTAGCTCAGAGCTCCTACAATGAGCAGTTCTTC
. | TRBJ1-4 | TRBV11-2 | . | CASSLILGLPNEKLFF | TGTGCCAGCAGCTTAATTTTGGGCCTCCCCAATGAAAAACTGTTTTTT
. | TRBJ2-1 | TRBV10-2 | TRBD2 | CASSGTSGDNEQFF | TGCGCCAGCAGTGGGACTAGCGGGGACAATGAGCAGTTCTTC
. | TRBJ1-6 | TRBV9 | . | CASSDSGSSYNSPLHF | TGTGCCAGCAGCGATTCTGGGAGCTCCTATAATTCACCCCTCCACTTT
. | TRBJ1-1 | TRBV19 | . | CASSIGGKMTEAFF | TGTGCCAGTAGTATCGGGGGGAAGATGACTGAAGCTTTCTTT
. | TRBJ2-7 | TRBV5-8 | TRBD2 | CASSNYGTSGGKISYEQYF | TGTGCCAGCAGCAACTACGGGACTAGCGGGGGGAAGATCTCCTACGAGCAGTACTTC
. | TRBJ1-2 | TRBV5-1 | . | CASKFGTTGSYGYTF | TGCGCCAGCAAGTTCGGAACAACAGGGTCCTATGGCTACACCTTC
. | TRBJ1-6 | TRBV18 | TRBD1 | CASSGQGYNSPLHF | TGTGCCAGCTCGGGACAGGGGTATAATTCACCCCTCCACTTT
. | TRBJ1-5 | TRBV27 | TRBD1 | CASSSTGGVQPQHF | TGTGCCAGCAGTTCGACAGGGGGCGTCCAGCCCCAGCATTTT
once | TRBJ2-4 | TRBV7-9 | TRBD2 | CASSQPRTSGVLAKNIQYF | TGTGCCAGCAGCCAACCCAGGACTAGCGGAGTACTAGCCAAAAACATTCAGTACTTC
. | TRBJ2-4 | TRBV6-5 | . | CASSYSRELAKNIQYF | TGTGCCAGCAGTTACTCCCGAGAGCTAGCCAAAAACATTCAGTACTTC
. | TRBJ2-6 | TRBV5-1 | . | CASSLEGQLFSGANVLTF | TGCGCCAGCAGCTTGGAGGGACAACTTTTCTCTGGGGCCAACGTCCTGACTTTC
. | TRBJ1-6 | TRBV3-1/TRBV3-2 | . | CASRTGYPNSPLHF | TGTGCCAGCAGAACAGGGTATCCTAATTCACCCCTCCACTTT
once | TRBJ1-1 | TRBV25-1 | TRBD1 | CASSADRGGMNTEAFF | TGTGCCAGCAGCGCGGACAGGGGGGGCATGAACACTGAAGCTTTCTTT
. | TRBJ1-6 | TRBV4-2 | . | CASSQDWSGSPLHF | TGTGCCAGCAGCCAAGATTGGTCGGGTTCACCCCTCCACTTT
. | TRBJ2-7 | TRBV2 | . | CASSLHDKSSYEQYF | TGTGCCAGCAGTCTTCACGACAAGAGCTCCTACGAGCAGTACTTC
few | TRBJ2-1 | TRBV11-2 | . | CASSFTRGRNNEQFF | TGTGCCAGCAGCTTCACGCGGGGCCGGAACAATGAGCAGTTCTTC
. | TRBJ2-1 | TRBV5-8 | . | CASSLLTTPPPVF | TGTGCCAGCAGCTTGCTTACTACTCCTCCCCCGGTCTTC
. | TRBJ2-7 | TRBV6-5 | TRBD1 | CASSPGQGSEQYF | TGTGCCAGTTCACCGGGACAGGGATCCGAGCAGTACTTC
. | TRBJ2-7 | TRBV5-1 | TRBD2 | CASSLISTQGLAGANEQYF | TGCGCCAGCAGCCTAATCTCCACACAAGGACTAGCGGGAGCCAACGAGCAGTACTTC
. | TRBJ2-5 | TRBV1 | . | CTSSQDLGPPQAGGTWGTQYF | TGCACCAGCAGCCAAGATCTAGGCCCCCCGCAAGCGGGGGGAACTTGGGGGACCCAGTACTTC
. | TRBJ1-2 | TRBV3-1/TRBV3-2 | TRBD1 | CASSPRGQKGGYTF | TGTGCCAGCAGCCCGAGGGGACAGAAGGGTGGCTACACCTTC
. | TRBJ1-6 | TRBV5-4 | TRBD1 | CASRRTGQGARSPLHF | TGTGCCAGCAGGCGCACCGGACAGGGGGCGCGTTCACCCCTCCACTTT
. | TRBJ2-1 | TRBV27 | TRBD1 | CASSHTGTGGFIRSYNEQFF | TGTGCCAGCAGTCACACCGGGACAGGGGGCTTCATTCGCTCCTACAATGAGCAGTTCTTC
. | TRBJ2-7 | TRBV4-1 | TRBD2 | CASSQDRIAGGIYEQYF | TGCGCCAGCAGCCAAGATCGCATAGCGGGGGGTATCTACGAGCAGTACTTC
. | TRBJ2-2 | TRBV7-2 | . | CASSFMTGQFTGELFF | TGTGCCAGCAGCTTTATGACCGGACAGTTCACCGGGGAGCTGTTTTTT
. | TRBJ1-1 | TRBV10-3 | TRBD1 | CAITQTGGAKNTEAFF | TGTGCCATCACCCAGACAGGGGGCGCGAAGAACACTGAAGCTTTCTTT
. | TRBJ2-7 | TRBV6-2/TRBV6-3 | TRBD2 | CASSDLGTSGYEQYF | TGTGCCAGCAGCGACTTGGGGACTAGCGGCTACGAGCAGTACTTC
once | TRBJ1-6 | TRBV5-6 | . | CASSLAGVWNSPLHF | TGTGCCAGCAGCTTGGCAGGGGTTTGGAATTCACCCCTCCACTTT
. | TRBJ1-1 | TRBV15 | . | CATSRDWGDYREMNTEAFF | TGTGCCACCAGCAGAGATTGGGGGGACTACAGGGAAATGAACACTGAAGCTTTCTTT
many | TRBJ2-5 | TRBV6-2/TRBV6-3 | . | CASSYSLSSQETQYF | TGTGCCAGCAGTTATTCCCTGAGTAGTCAAGAGACCCAGTACTTC
. | TRBJ1-3 | TRBV5-1 | . | CASSLVLRTAMTSGNTIYF | TGCGCCAGCAGCTTGGTACTTCGGACAGCTATGACCTCTGGAAACACCATATATTTT
. | TRBJ2-1 | TRBV5-1 | . | CASSLGYGSSYNEQFF | TGCGCCAGCAGCTTGGGCTACGGTAGCTCCTACAATGAGCAGTTCTTC
few | TRBJ2-2 | TRBV25-1 | TRBD1 | CASSGDPGQGGTGELFF | TGTGCCAGCAGTGGCGACCCGGGACAGGGGGGGACCGGGGAGCTGTTTTTT
. | TRBJ2-7 | TRBV28 | TRBD2 | CASSFPQLAGGPRSSYEQYF | TGTGCCAGCAGTTTCCCTCAACTAGCGGGAGGCCCAAGGAGCTCCTACGAGCAGTACTTC
. | TRBJ2-1 | TRBV29-1 | TRBD2 | CSVEGTSGASSSYNEQFF | TGCAGCGTTGAAGGGACTAGCGGGGCCTCTAGCTCCTACAATGAGCAGTTCTTC
. | TRBJ1-4 | TRBV28 | TRBD1 | CASSPSTGGITNEKLFF | TGTGCCAGCAGCCCCTCGACAGGGGGCATAACTAATGAAAAACTGTTTTTT
. | TRBJ1-1 | TRBV2 | . | CAMGHEAFF | TGTGCCATGGGACATGAAGCTTTCTTT
. | TRBJ2-7 | TRBV4-3 | TRBD2 | CASSQVASGSLYEQYF | TGCGCCAGCAGCCAAGTCGCTAGCGGGAGTCTGTACGAGCAGTACTTC
. | TRBJ2-5 | TRBV5-1 | TRBD2 | CASRRVAGVQETQYF | TGCGCCAGCCGGCGGGTAGCGGGGGTTCAGGAGACCCAGTACTTC
. | TRBJ1-5 | TRBV5-8 | . | CASSLVHFGADRSNQPQHF | TGTGCCAGCAGCTTGGTCCATTTTGGAGCCGACAGAAGCAATCAGCCCCAGCATTTT
. | TRBJ2-7 | TRBV2 | . | CASSTYEQYF | TGTGCCAGCAGCACCTACGAGCAGTACTTC
. | TRBJ1-4 | TRBV27 | TRBD1 | CASSLYPQGGGGEKLFF | TGTGCCAGCAGTTTATACCCTCAAGGGGGCGGTGGTGAAAAACTGTTTTTT
. | TRBJ2-5 | TRBV19 | TRBD2 | CASSGLNVAGVETQYF | TGTGCCAGTAGTGGCCTTAACGTAGCGGGAGTCGAGACCCAGTACTTC
. | TRBJ1-1 | TRBV6-5 | . | CASSLRRETEAFF | TGTGCCAGCAGCCTCCGCCGAGAGACTGAAGCTTTCTTT